These 28 T cell receptor delta chains were sequenced from one sample in a study of γδ T cells in repeated Plasmodium falciparum infection. Vgamma9/Vdelta2+ and Vdelta2-negative gammadelta T cells were flow-sorted from PBMC for bulk sequencing. TCRdb applied CATT to the multiplex PCR reads for clone calling. The table shows around 82,000 delta-chain clones, with 1.4% occurring only once. The specimen was gamma-delta T cells from blood. These TCRs come from a pool of human donors (malaria-infected and uninfected, not separated).

This clone came up many times. At the DNA level, this CDR3 is encoded by other sequences in the same sample as well. This chain connects TRDV3 to TRDJ1, with 8 bases identical to TRDD3. CDR3 length: 19 residues. V gave up 1 base and J gave up 0 bases; unmatched junction bases: 19. CDR1 is TVYSNPD, CDR2 GDNSRS, per germline (reference sequence). CDR3: CAFTGPSPYWGSDTDKLIF. The CDR3 DNA sequence: TGTGCCTTTACTGGGCCTTCTCCCTACTGGGGGTCCGACACCGATAAACTCATCTTT.

This clone was recorded many times. This sequence joins TRDV1 and TRDJ1; 13 bases agree with TRDD3. The J gene comes from matching the DNA to germline here; TCRdb lacks it. Per the germline V gene, CDR1 is TSWWSYY and CDR2 is QGS. CDR3 length: 20 amino acids. V lost 4 bases, J lost 2 bases, and 16 bases stayed unmatched. The CDR3 DNA follows: TGTGCTCTTGGGGCATTTCCTAACGTACTGGGGGATACGAGGACCGATAAACTCATCTTT. This translates into CALGAFPNVLGDTRTDKLIF.

As concerns this clone: A far more abundant clone sits one base away, making this likely a read error. Other DNA sequences in this specimen translate into the identical CDR3. The J segment was not called; the V segment is TRDV2; TRDD3, the table's D call, was not compared with the DNA. CDR1 and CDR2 (germline): GEAIGNYY, EKD. This CDR3 contains 23 residues. In DNA, the CDR3 is TGTGCCTGTGACACCGCGTTCGTTACGGGGCCCATCTCCCGCTCCTGGGACACCCGACAGATGTTCTTC. It specifies CACDTAFVTGPISRSWDTRQMFF.

This clone has more than one count but fewer than ten. The protein that TCRdb holds for this DNA derives from a much larger clone and differs from the translated DNA at residue 17, which likely indicates a read error; the protein shown here is translated from the DNA. There is no J gene call, but TRDV2 is given as the V gene; the table's D call of TRDD3 was not tested on the DNA. Germline CDR1 is GEAIGNYY and CDR2 is EKD. CDR3 length: 19 amino acids. The CDR3 region has the DNA TGTGCCTGTGACACCGTTGGGGGATACGCTGCACCGTACACCGATAAACCCATCTTT. Translating gives CACDTVGGYAAPYTDKPIF.

Notes on this clone: It differs at one base from a far larger clone, so likely a read error. Other DNA sequences of this sample code for an identical CDR3. The chain recombines TRDV2 with TRDJ1; 8 positions match TRDD3. The J gene was missing in TCRdb and was found by matching the end of the DNA to germline. J gave up 0 bases and V 0 bases, and 20 bases lay outside the gene matches. CDR1 is GEAIGNYY, CDR2 EKD, per germline. The CDR3 has 21 residues. CDR3 nucleotide sequence: TGTGCCTGTGACACCCGGCCTTCGTATGTACTGGGGGCCTCGTACACCGATAAACTCATCTTT. Translating it yields CACDTRPSYVLGASYTDKLIF.

In its sample, this clone was seen many times. The rearrangement joins TRDV1 to TRDJ1; 8 positions match TRDD3. J gave up 1 base and V 4 bases, and 14 bases lay outside the gene matches. The CDR3 runs 18 residues. The germline V gene encodes CDR1 TSWWSYY and CDR2 QGS. CDR3 DNA: TGTGCTCTTGGGGCCCCCGTACTGGGGGTTACGCTCACCGATAAACTCATCTTT. Encoded protein: CALGAPVLGVTLTDKLIF.

About this clone: The protein that TCRdb holds for this DNA derives from a much larger clone and differs from the translated DNA at residue 11, which likely indicates a read error; the protein shown here is translated from the DNA. The rearrangement links TRDV2 to TRDJ3, with 7 positions matching TRDD3. Per the germline V gene, CDR1 is GEAIGNYY and CDR2 is EKD. The CDR3 is made up of 20 amino acids. The junction had 13 bases not matched to a gene; V was cut back by 3 bases and J by 0 bases. The CDR3 sequence: CACDRTGDRQGSWDTRQMFF. In nucleotides, the CDR3 is TGTGCCTGTGACCGTACTGGGGATCGGCAAGGCTCCTGGGACACCCGACAGATGTTTTTC.

In its sample, this clone was seen many times. The sample has other DNA sequences that encode this CDR3 too. The rearrangement uses TRDV1 and TRDJ1; 9 bases align to TRDD3. The V segment lost 1 base and the J segment 0 bases; nucleotides outside the gene matches: 12. The CDR3 has 19 amino acids. Germline V gene sequence: CDR1 TSWWSYY, CDR2 QGS. This chain's CDR3 is CALGEPWGIGSGYTDKLIF. In nucleotides, the CDR3 is TGTGCTCTTGGGGAACCCTGGGGGATCGGGTCCGGATACACCGATAAACTCATCTTT.

The V call is TRDV1, the J call TRDJ1; no clear D gene. Germline CDR1 is TSWWSYY and CDR2 is QGS. The CDR3 is 16 residues long. V dropped 4 bases and J dropped 4 bases, with 19 bases sitting between them. The CDR3 nucleotides read TGTGCTCTTGGGGGAGCAGAACTTGGAACCATCGATAAACTCATCTTT. This gives the protein CALGGAELGTIDKLIF.

A remark on this clone: TCRdb pairs this DNA with a much larger clone's protein that differs at residue 9, likely a read error; the protein shown was translated from the DNA. The chain is built from TRDV1 and TRDJ1; TRDD2 aligns across 9 bases. TCRdb lists no J gene, so it was determined here by aligning the DNA to germline. Trimming removed 0 bases from V and 2 bases from J; junction bases left unmatched: 22. Germline V lookup: CDR1 TSWWSYY, CDR2 QGS. The CDR3 runs to 22 residues. CDR3 amino acids: CALGELHTIRLPTFSFTDKLIF. DNA for the CDR3: TGTGCTCTTGGGGAACTGCATACCATCCGCCTTCCTACTTTCAGTTTTACCGATAAACTCATCTTT.

As to this clone: A much larger clone lies a single base off, so this may be a read error. The rearrangement uses TRDV1 and TRDJ1, with 10 bases lining up with TRDD3. The J gene, left out of TCRdb, was set here by checking the DNA against germline. Germline CDR1 TSWWSYY, CDR2 QGS. This CDR3 has 20 amino acids. CDR3 bases: TGTGCTCTTGGGGAACAGGGTTCCTACTCGATTGGGGGATACACCGACAAACTCATCTTT. This codes for CALGEQGSYSIGGYTDKLIF.

This clone was detected a few times. The protein held in TCRdb is that of a much larger clone and does not match this DNA's translation at residue 10, likely because of a read error; the protein shown is translated from the DNA. The rearrangement links TRDV2 to TRDJ3; D is possibly TRDD3 (6 bases). TCRdb does not report a J gene; here it was assigned by matching the DNA to germline references. The germline V gene has CDR1 GEAIGNYY and CDR2 EKD. This CDR3 has 16 amino acids. The CDR3 is CACDPRSSWGTRQMFF. The CDR3 DNA follows: TGTGCCTGTGACCCGCGGAGCTCCTGGGGCACCCGACAGATGTTTTTC.

This clone has more than one count but fewer than ten. This DNA's translation and the protein TCRdb lists, from a much larger clone, do not match at residue 16, likely due to a read error; the protein shown is translated from the DNA. The chain employs TRDV3 and TRDJ1, with 8 bases identical to TRDD3. This CDR3 has 17 amino acids. Looked up from germline, CDR1 is TVYSNPD and CDR2 is GDNSRS (reference sequence). The CDR3 sequence is CAFDTGGSISRIDKLTF. CDR3 nucleotides: TGTGCCTTTGATACTGGGGGGAGTATCTCCCGTATCGATAAACTCACCTTT.

This clone has more than one count but fewer than ten. The protein held in TCRdb is that of a much larger clone and does not match this DNA's translation at residues 4 and 5, likely because of a read error; the protein shown is translated from the DNA. The V gene is TRDV2, the J gene TRDJ1, with 9 bases identical to TRDD3. In germline, CDR1 is GEAIGNYY, CDR2 EKD. The V gene end was trimmed by 6 bases and the J gene end by 6 bases; junction bases not matched to a gene: 10. The CDR3 covers 14 residues. The CDR3 protein is CACYSLGDRNKLIF. DNA of the CDR3: TGTGCCTGTTACTCGCTGGGGGATCGGAATAAACTCATCTTT.

As concerns this clone: Since a far larger clone is one base different, this is likely a read error. The sample has other DNA sequences that encode this CDR3 too. The V and J genes are TRDV2 and TRDJ1; TRDD3 matches 13 bases. As TCRdb names no J gene, one was assigned here on the basis of a DNA match to germline. J lost 2 bases, V lost 3 bases, and 23 bases had no gene match. The CDR3 runs to 22 residues. CDR1 GEAIGNYY and CDR2 EKD come from the germline V gene. The CDR3 DNA sequence: TGTGCCTGTGACCCTGTACCGACCGCCGTACTGGGGGATACGGAGGGGACCGATAAACTCATCTTT. Residues: CACDPVPTAVLGDTEGTDKLIF.

This clone was seen a few times. TCRdb's entry gives the protein of a much larger clone, which mismatches this DNA's translation at residue 11, likely from a read error; the protein reported here is translated from the DNA. This chain joins TRDV2 and TRDJ1; TRDD3 is a possible D gene (5 bases). TCRdb records no J gene; here it was assigned by comparing the DNA to germline. There are 15 residues in the CDR3. Germline V gene data show CDR1 as GEAIGNYY and CDR2 as EKD. The CDR3 bases are TGTGCCTGTGACCAAATTTCCCGGGGAACCGTTAAACTCATCTTT. The encoded protein is CACDQISRGTVKLIF.

There are a few counts of this clone. This DNA's translation differs at residue 21 from TCRdb's protein, which comes from a much larger clone; a read error is likely, and the protein shown is translated from the DNA. The J gene has no call, while the V gene is TRDV1; the table's D call of TRDD3 was not tested on the DNA. CDR1 and CDR2 from the germline V gene are TSWWSYY and QGS. This CDR3 spans 23 amino acids. CDR3 protein: CALGELHSILGDTTKKYTDKPIF. The DNA for the CDR3 is TGTGCTCTTGGGGAACTACACTCAATACTGGGGGATACCACAAAGAAGTACACCGATAAACCCATCTTT.

This clone was recorded a few times. The TCRdb protein comes from a much larger clone and disagrees with this DNA's translation at residue 12, likely due to a read error; the protein given here is derived from the DNA. The V gene is TRDV2, the J gene TRDJ1; no clear D gene. Trimming removed 0 bases from V and 4 bases from J, with 20 bases in between. CDR3 length: 17 residues. In germline, CDR1 is GEAIGNYY, CDR2 EKD. CDR3 DNA sequence: TGTGCCTGTGACACCGTCGATAAAGGTACACACATCGATAAACTCATCTTT. This sequence encodes CACDTVDKGTHIDKLIF.

This clone was detected only a few times. The mismatch at residue 3 between this DNA's translation and the TCRdb protein of a much larger clone likely reflects a read error; the protein shown is translated from the DNA. The chain joins TRDV2 to TRDJ1; 8 bases map to TRDD3. TCRdb records no J gene; here it was assigned by comparing the DNA to germline. The CDR3 consists of 16 residues. In germline, CDR1 is GEAIGNYY, CDR2 EKD. CDR3 amino acids: CARDLLGGRYTDKLIF. The DNA of the CDR3 is TGTGCCCGTGACTTACTGGGGGGGCGGTACACCGATAAACTCATCTTT.

This clone was observed a handful of times. The chain couples TRDV1 to TRDJ1; TRDD3 aligns across 8 bases. V lost 1 base to trimming and J lost 0 bases; unmatched junction nucleotides: 22. CDR3 length equals 22 residues. Looked up from germline, CDR1 is TSWWSYY and CDR2 is QGS. The CDR3 sequence is CALGEREFLSTLGGSYTDKLIF. In DNA, the CDR3 is TGTGCTCTTGGGGAACGGGAGTTCCTAAGCACACTGGGGGGCTCATACACCGATAAACTCATCTTT.

In its sample, this clone was seen a few times. The protein that TCRdb holds for this DNA derives from a much larger clone and differs from the translated DNA at residue 6, which likely indicates a read error; the protein shown here is translated from the DNA. V and J are TRDV1 and TRDJ1; TRDD2 aligns across 7 bases. The CDR3 extends over 15 amino acids. V shed 3 bases, J shed 2 bases, and the junction held 6 bases outside the gene matches. Germline CDR1 TSWWSYY, CDR2 QGS. CDR3 sequence reads: CALGEPFLTTDKLIF. CDR3 nucleotide sequence: TGTGCTCTTGGGGAGCCCTTCCTTACAACCGATAAACTCATCTTT.

About this clone itself: A read error likely explains why the TCRdb protein, taken from a much larger clone, differs from this DNA's translation at residue 13; the protein shown is translated from the DNA. The gene calls are TRDV1 and TRDJ2; D might be TRDD3 (6 bases). CDR3 length: 22 amino acids. V was cut by 1 base and J by 4 bases, with 31 bases left in between. Germline V CDR1 and CDR2: TSWWSYY, QGS. This chain's CDR3 is CALGERLKLRTGRYCPTAQLFF. CDR3 in DNA: TGTGCTCTTGGGGAACGGCTTAAACTCCGTACTGGGAGATACTGCCCGACAGCACAACTCTTCTTT.

As regards this clone: Since a far larger clone is one base different, this is likely a read error. The same CDR3 is also encoded by other DNA sequences in this sample. This rearrangement joins TRDV1 to TRDJ1, with D unresolved. Because TCRdb records no J gene, it was assigned here through a match of the DNA to germline. The CDR3 totals 18 residues. Germline-derived CDR1 and CDR2 are TSWWSYY and QGS. V was clipped by 0 bases and J by 8 bases, with 25 bases between them. CDR3 sequence (DNA): TGTGCTCTTGGGGAACTTTTCCCCATTCCGGGCGAATCTGGCAAACTCATCTTT. Its translation is CALGELFPIPGESGKLIF.

This clone has more than one count but fewer than ten. A read error likely explains why the TCRdb protein, taken from a much larger clone, differs from this DNA's translation at residue 15; the protein shown is translated from the DNA. The chain has TRDV2 and TRDJ1; 9 nucleotides match TRDD3. TCRdb carries no J gene annotation; the J gene was assigned here by matching the DNA with germline. The CDR3 spans 19 residues. CDR1 and CDR2 from the germline V gene are GEAIGNYY and EKD. The CDR3 spells CACDTLGLGENVWTGKLIF. In nucleotides, the CDR3 is TGTGCCTGTGACACCCTAGGACTGGGGGAGAACGTTTGGACCGGTAAACTCATCTTT.

Regarding this clone: This DNA translates differently at residue 3 from the TCRdb protein, which is that of a much larger clone; a read error is likely, and the protein shown is the DNA's own translation. This rearrangement joins TRDV1 to TRDJ1; TRDD3 matches 8 bases. TCRdb leaves out the J gene; it was filled in here by matching the DNA to germline. The CDR3 sequence is 21 residues long. Germline V lookup: CDR1 TSWWSYY, CDR2 QGS. This CDR3 reads CARGERPYSRDTPLQTDKLIF. The CDR3 nucleotides read TGTGCTCGTGGGGAACGCCCCTACAGCCGGGATACGCCTTTACAAACCGATAAACTCATCTTT.

In this sample, this clone turned up many times. The V gene is TRDV1, the J gene TRDJ1, with TRDD3 matching 7 bases. Germline matching of the DNA provided the J gene here, since TCRdb leaves it blank. The CDR3 length is 15 residues. Germline CDR1 is TSWWSYY and CDR2 is QGS. V dropped 0 bases and J dropped 6; count of bases not matched to a gene: 7. The CDR3 protein is CALGELPNWGNKLIF. The CDR3 nucleotides read TGTGCTCTTGGGGAACTCCCCAACTGGGGTAATAAACTCATCTTT.

Only a few counts were recorded for this clone. The chain recombines TRDV1 with TRDJ1, with TRDD3 matching over 11 bases. The J gene, absent from TCRdb, was called here by matching the DNA to germline. CDR1 and CDR2 from the germline V gene are TSWWSYY and QGS. This CDR3 region has 21 residues. V lost 6 bases, J lost 4 bases, and 25 bases stayed unmatched. CDR3 amino acids: CALGFFRPSFNWGIIHDKLIF. The CDR3 region has the DNA TGTGCTCTTGGCTTTTTTCGGCCTTCCTTCAACTGGGGGATAATTCACGATAAACTCATCTTT.

Regarding this clone: The translation of this DNA and the TCRdb protein of a much larger clone differ at residue 21, probably owing to a read error; the protein shown here is translated from the DNA. Here the V gene is TRDV2, but the J gene went uncalled; the table's D call of TRDD3 was not tested on the DNA. CDR3 length equals 23 residues. Germline V lookup: CDR1 GEAIGNYY, CDR2 EKD. The CDR3: CACDTVILTTSRTGDPSRGKPIF. CDR3 nucleotides: TGTGCCTGTGACACTGTCATTCTCACTACCTCGCGTACTGGGGACCCTAGTAGGGGTAAACCCATCTTT.